This T cell receptor (beta chain) was identified during a study of T cell responses to AZD1222 COVID-19 vaccine. Findings and caveats of the study: When two AZD1222 doses had been given, Spike-specific TCR breadth and depth rose. Spike-spanning, vaccine-associated CD4 TCRs were dominant at 160-218 and 743-854. Unmutated variant regions are reportedly the target of nearly half of TCRs that are spike-specific.

Libraries were prepared by immunoSEQ multiplex PCR; TCRdb keeps only in-frame clonotypes and omits some of them. The sample lists 99,000 or so clones, about 88% seen once, with around 19% in the top ten. On this clone itself: The antigen is not known.

This receptor was identified in an adult in good health. This specimen was peripheral blood, taken on day 0 of AZD1222 vaccination.

The CDR3 coding sequence is TGCACCAGCAGCCTCCCGGGGGGATACTATGGCTACACCTTC. As protein: CTSSLPGGYYGYTF. J is TRBJ1-2 and V is TRBV1. TRBV1 is a pseudogene segment. This CDR3 has 14 residues.